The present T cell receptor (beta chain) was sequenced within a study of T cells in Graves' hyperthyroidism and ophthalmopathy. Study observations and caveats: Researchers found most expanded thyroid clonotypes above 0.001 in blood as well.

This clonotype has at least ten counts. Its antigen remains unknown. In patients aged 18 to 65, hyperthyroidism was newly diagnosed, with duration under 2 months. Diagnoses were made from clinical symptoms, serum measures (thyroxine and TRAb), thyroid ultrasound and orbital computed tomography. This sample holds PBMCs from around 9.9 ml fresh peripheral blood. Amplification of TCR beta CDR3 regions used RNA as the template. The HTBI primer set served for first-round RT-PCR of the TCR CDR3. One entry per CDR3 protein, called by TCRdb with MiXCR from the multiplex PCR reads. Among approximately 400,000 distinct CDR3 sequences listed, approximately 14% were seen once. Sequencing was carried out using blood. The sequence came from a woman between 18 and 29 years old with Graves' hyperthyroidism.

CDR3: CASSLRGRGQSPLHF. The CDR3 nucleotides are TGTGCCAGCAGCTTAAGGGGCAGGGGGCAGTCACCCCTCCACTTT. The V and J genes are TRBV11-2 and TRBJ1-6; TRBD1 matches at 8 bases. Germline CDR1 reads SGHAT; CDR2 reads FQNNGV. The CDR3 consists of 15 residues. V was clipped by 2 bases and J by 10 bases; unmatched bases: 7. The full variable domain, completed using reference TRBV11-2 and TRBJ1-6, is EAGVAQSPRYKIIEKRQSVAFWCNPISGHATLYWYQQILGQGPKLLIQFQNNGVVDDSQLPKDRFSAERLKGVDSTLKIQPAKLEDSAVYLCASSLRGRGQSPLHFGNGTRLTVT.